This T cell receptor (beta chain) emerged from a study of shared clonotypes between healthy human individuals. Study-level points and caveats: Among the subsets, naive ones generally showed larger estimated richness than memory ones.

Genomic DNA of each subset was evenly split across several immunoSEQ plates. TCRdb keeps only in-frame clones here, not all; method: immunoSEQ multiplex PCR. This sample has about 2 million clones; roughly 95% occur once, and the top ten carry about 1.1%. This CDR3 is built from 12 residues. With 5 bases removed from V and 9 bases from J, the gap between germline ends came to 13 bases. Germline V gene data show CDR1 as MDHEN and CDR2 as SYDVKM. A remark on this clone: Antigen: not known.

Naive-designated CD8 cells lacked CD45RO, were positively enriched for CCR7, and omitted terminally differentiated effector memory CD45RA+ cells. Adult Caucasians living in Nashville, Tennessee made up all of the donors. The receptor's source is a young man in good health. The chain is built from TRBV28 and TRBJ1-1; D may be TRBD1 (6 bases). Sequencing input: naive CD8+ T cells sorted from blood. For the CDR3, the DNA is TGTGCCAGCAGTCCGGACCGGGACAAAGCTTTCTTT. Amino acid sequence: CASSPDRDKAFF. The variable domain in full, completed from reference TRBV28 and TRBJ1-1, reads DVKVTQSSRYLVKRTGEKVFLECVQDMDHENMFWYRQDPGLGLRLIYFSYDVKMKEKGDIPEGYSVSREKKERFSLILESASTNQTSMYLCASSPDRDKAFFGQGTRLTVV.